This entry features one TCR beta chain sequence. The record originates from a study of T cell changes during pregnancy in multiple sclerosis. Some clones are missing from TCRdb's copy, which holds only in-frame ones; the method was immunoSEQ multiplex PCR. The sample shows roughly 52,000 clones, about nine tenths of them seen only once. The CDR3 consists of 16 residues. Trimming took 1 base from V and 1 from J; bases not matched to a gene: 3. The germline V gene encodes CDR1 SGHKS and CDR2 YYEKEE (reference sequence). The input for sequencing was CD4+ T cells from peripheral blood mononuclear cells, taken in the first trimester of pregnancy. This sequence was found in a female donor with multiple sclerosis, enrolled in a pregnancy study. The chain couples TRBV5-5 to TRBJ2-2; 8 positions agree with TRBD1. The CDR3 region is CASSLPGGRNTGELFF. The CDR3 bases are TGTGCCAGCAGCTTGCCAGGGGGCAGGAACACCGGGGAGCTGTTTTTT.